One sample yielded the 28 T cell receptor beta chains listed below, sequenced in a study of long-term antiretroviral therapy in people with HIV (dated by TCRdb to 2022 to 2024). The immunoSEQ hsTCRB v3.0 assay was used at survey level resolution for TRB variable region sequencing. What TCRdb holds here is the immuneACCESS table cut down to in-frame rearrangements. Part of the clones is not present; checked against another copy, under half of the missing clones reflect an unresolved V gene, and the others are unexplained. This sample is represented by tens of thousands of clones; more than 70% of them were singletons. Roughly 9% of the sample is held by the ten biggest clonotypes. The sample here was unsorted PBMCs, taken 4.7 to 5 years after starting antiretroviral therapy. Receptors were obtained from a man in his forties with HIV.

This chain connects TRBV6-1 to TRBJ2-3, with D unresolved. Looked up from germline, CDR1 is MNHNS and CDR2 is SASEGT. Trimming shortened V by 11 bases and J by 2 bases, and 17 bases separated the two germline ends. CDR3 length: 14 residues. The CDR3: CAPPRVHNTDTQYF. In nucleotides, the CDR3 is TGTGCCCCCCCCAGAGTACACAACACAGATACGCAGTATTTT.

This clone was counted only a few times. The chain uses TRBV10-3 and TRBJ1-2, with D tentatively TRBD1 (6 bases). The V gene lost 3 bases and the J gene lost 3 bases, with 11 bases spanning the gap. The CDR3 loop spans 14 amino acids. Germline CDR1 reads ENHRY; CDR2 reads SYGVKD. CDR3 sequence reads: CAISEQGDDYGYTF. CDR3 in DNA: TGTGCCATCAGTGAACAGGGCGACGACTATGGCTACACCTTC.

The chain links TRBV28 to TRBJ2-7; maybe TRBD1 (5 bases). From germline, CDR1 is MDHEN and CDR2 SYDVKM. Trimming removed 4 bases from V and 4 bases from J, with 14 bases in between. The CDR3 spans 14 residues. Written as DNA, the CDR3 is TGTGCCAGCAGTTATTTAGGGGTTCGGTACGAGCAGTACTTC. Protein sequence: CASSYLGVRYEQYF. Using reference TRBV28 and TRBJ2-7 for the parts outside the CDR3, the full variable domain is DVKVTQSSRYLVKRTGEKVFLECVQDMDHENMFWYRQDPGLGLRLIYFSYDVKMKEKGDIPEGYSVSREKKERFSLILESASTNQTSMYLCASSYLGVRYEQYFGPGTRLTVT.

This clone was recorded once. The chain couples TRBV18 to TRBJ1-4; D remains unclear. Germline V gives CDR1 KGHSH, CDR2 LQKENI. The CDR3 covers 16 residues. Trimming shortened V by 0 bases and J by 0 bases, and 8 bases separated the two germline ends. CDR3 sequence reads: CASSPPVTATNEKLFF. CDR3 bases: TGTGCCAGCTCACCACCGGTCACTGCAACTAATGAAAAACTGTTTTTT.

J is TRBJ2-7 and V is TRBV19, with D possibly matching TRBD1 (5 bases). The CDR3 is made up of 14 amino acids. Trimming stripped 0 bases from V and 4 bases from J, with 10 bases between. In germline, CDR1 is LNHDA, CDR2 SQIVND (reference sequence). The CDR3 DNA sequence: TGTGCCAGTAGTATAGATACAGGAGAGTACGAGCAGTACTTC. This gives the protein CASSIDTGEYEQYF.

This rearrangement joins TRBV10-3 to TRBJ2-3; no clear D. The V end lost 6 bases, the J end lost 3 bases, and 19 bases lay between the germline ends. Germline V lookup: CDR1 ENHRY, CDR2 SYGVKD. The CDR3 is 16 amino acids. CDR3 DNA sequence: TGTGCCATCAGCAAAAACCCTCAGACGGTAACAGATACGCAGTATTTT. This encodes CAISKNPQTVTDTQYF.

This clone has only a few counts. CDR3 DNA: TGCGCCAGCAGATGGGACGGTAGCTCCTACGAGCAGTACTTC. This sequence encodes CASRWDGSSYEQYF. The gene calls are TRBV10-2 and TRBJ2-7, with D perhaps given as TRBD1 or TRBD2 (5 bases each). Deletions cut 6 bases from V and 0 bases from J, with 12 bases between. This CDR3 contains 14 residues. Per germline, CDR1 WSHSY and CDR2 SAAADI.

The chain links TRBV7-2 to TRBJ2-7; no firm D call. The CDR3 totals 11 residues. The germline V and J ends were trimmed by 1 base and 5 bases, with 3 bases remaining between them. Per the germline V gene, CDR1 is SGHTA and CDR2 is FQGNSA. The CDR3, as DNA: TGTGCCAGCAGCTTAGTAGACGAGCAGTACTTC. As protein: CASSLVDEQYF.

The V gene is TRBV5-5, the J gene TRBJ2-2; no clear D. There are 12 residues in the CDR3. Trimming took off 4 bases at V and 3 bases at J, with 4 bases between the two ends. Germline V gene lookup returns CDR1 SGHKS and CDR2 YYEKEE (reference sequence). As DNA, the CDR3 is TGTGCCAGCAGCCCTCACACCGGGGAGCTGTTTTTT. Translation gives CASSPHTGELFF. Looking up the rest from reference TRBV5-5 and TRBJ2-2 gives the full variable domain: DAGVTQSPTHLIKTRGQQVTLRCSPISGHKSVSWYQQVLGQGPQFIFQYYEKEERGRGNFPDRFSARQFPNYSSELNVNALLLGDSALYLCASSPHTGELFFGEGSRLTVL.

The chain recombines TRBV2 with TRBJ1-5; the D gene is possibly TRBD1 (5 bases). Trimming stripped 5 bases from V and 2 bases from J, with 13 bases between. CDR1 and CDR2 (germline): SNHLY, FYNNEI. CDR3 length: 15 amino acids. CDR3: CASSNRDERNQPQHF. The CDR3 nucleotides read TGTGCCAGCAGTAACCGGGACGAACGCAATCAGCCCCAGCATTTT.

The V call is TRBV19, the J call TRBJ1-2; 7 positions match TRBD1. The CDR3 totals 16 residues. Germline V gives CDR1 LNHDA, CDR2 SQIVND (reference sequence). V shed 8 bases and J 4 bases; nucleotides not matched to a gene: 16. Written as DNA, the CDR3 is TGTGCCAGTCCCCCGGGACAGAGTTCAACTAGCTATGGCTACACCTTC. This encodes CASPPGQSSTSYGYTF. The variable domain in full, completed from reference TRBV19 and TRBJ1-2, reads DGGITQSPKYLFRKEGQNVTLSCEQNLNHDAMYWYRQDPGQGLRLIYYSQIVNDFQKGDIAEGYSVSREKKESFPLTVTSAQKNPTAFYLCASPPGQSSTSYGYTFGSGTRLTVV.

The V call is TRBV10-2, the J call TRBJ2-5; D is unresolved. The CDR3 runs 15 residues. Trimming took 0 bases from V and 3 from J, leaving 11 bases between them. Looked up from germline, CDR1 is WSHSY and CDR2 is SAAADI. The CDR3 DNA reads TGCGCCAGCAGTGAGTCCTGGGGATTGGAAGAGACCCAGTACTTC. It codes for CASSESWGLEETQYF.

This chain connects TRBV2 to TRBJ2-7; 9 bases are shared with TRBD2. Germline CDR1 SNHLY, CDR2 FYNNEI. J lost 5 bases, V lost 1 base, and 9 bases had no gene match. This CDR3 is 16 amino acids long. The CDR3 loop reads CASSEGLAGGFNEQYF. CDR3 DNA sequence: TGTGCCAGCAGTGAAGGTCTTGCGGGAGGGTTTAACGAGCAGTACTTC.

The genes are TRBV4-3 and TRBJ2-7; tentative D call: TRBD1 (5 bases). V was trimmed by 9 bases and J by 5 bases, leaving 23 bases between them. Germline loops: CDR1 LGHNA, CDR2 YSLEER. There are 15 residues in the CDR3. CDR3 residues: CASPGPKGISHEQYF. The DNA for the CDR3 is TGCGCCAGTCCGGGCCCCAAGGGGATCAGCCACGAGCAGTACTTC.

The gene calls are TRBV6-6 and TRBJ1-2; D gene unclear. Germline V lookup: CDR1 MNHNY, CDR2 SVGAGI (reference sequence). Trimming took 2 bases from V and 5 from J, leaving 12 bases between them. The CDR3 extends over 14 amino acids. CDR3 coding DNA: TGTGCCAGCAGTTACAGGGTTTCGATTTATGGCTACACCTTC. This sequence encodes CASSYRVSIYGYTF.

The chain recombines TRBV27 with TRBJ1-1; D remains ambiguous. This CDR3 spans 9 amino acids. Germline CDR1 and CDR2: MNHEY and SMNVEV (reference sequence). As DNA, the CDR3 is TGTGCAATGGGCACTGAAGCTTTCTTT. The encoded protein is CAMGTEAFF.

This clone has just a few counts. The gene calls are TRBV6-1 and TRBJ1-1, with D uncertain. This CDR3 is 11 amino acids long. V was shortened by 3 bases and J by 5 bases, with 4 bases between the two germline ends. Per germline, CDR1 MNHNS and CDR2 SASEGT. CDR3 loop: CASSEWTEAFF. The CDR3 DNA reads TGTGCCAGCAGTGAGTGGACTGAAGCTTTCTTT.

The gene calls are TRBV6-5 and TRBJ2-5; D is perhaps TRBD1 (6 bases). Trimming stripped 6 bases from V and 5 bases from J, with 16 bases between. Germline CDR1 is MNHEY and CDR2 is SVGAGI. The CDR3 loop spans 14 amino acids. This chain's CDR3 is CASRIDRLGETQYF. The CDR3 nucleotides are TGTGCCAGCAGGATCGACAGGCTTGGGGAGACCCAGTACTTC.

The J gene is TRBJ1-2, the V gene TRBV19; D is unclear. V gave up 7 bases and J gave up 4 bases, with 10 bases separating them. CDR3 size: 12 residues. The V gene's germline CDR1 is LNHDA and CDR2 SQIVND (reference sequence). In nucleotides, the CDR3 is TGTGCCAGTACCCGGGATACCTATGGCTACACCTTC. It yields the protein CASTRDTYGYTF.

The chain couples TRBV5-6 to TRBJ2-7; D perhaps matches TRBD1 (6 bases). Trimming removed 4 bases from V and 0 bases from J, with 17 bases in between. Germline V gene sequence: CDR1 SGHDT, CDR2 YYEEEE. The CDR3 has 16 residues. The CDR3 DNA is TGTGCCAGCAGCCCCACGGGACACTCTTTCTCCTACGAGCAGTACTTC. As protein: CASSPTGHSFSYEQYF.

CDR3 DNA sequence: TGCAGCGAGCTTGATCGACGGGGGGATACGCAGTATTTT. Protein product: CSELDRRGDTQYF. The chain employs TRBV29-1 and TRBJ2-3, with a tentative D call TRBD2 (6 bases). CDR1 SQVTM and CDR2 ANQGSEA come from the germline V gene. The CDR3 contains 13 residues. V dropped 7 bases and J dropped 6 bases, with 17 bases sitting between them.

In DNA, the CDR3 is TGCGCCAGCAGCATGGGACTAGCGGGACCCTCCTCCTACGAGCAGTACTTC. This codes for CASSMGLAGPSSYEQYF. V is TRBV5-1 and J is TRBJ2-7, with 13 bases identical to TRBD2. The CDR3 covers 17 residues. Per the germline V gene, CDR1 is SGHRS and CDR2 is YFSETQ. Losses at the gene ends were 4 bases for V and 0 bases for J; bases not matched to a gene: 7.

This clone appeared once. This sequence joins TRBV7-2 and TRBJ2-1; 10 bases agree with TRBD2. The ends lost 5 bases at V and 6 bases at J; junction bases unmatched: 7. The CDR3 totals 15 residues. Germline-derived CDR1 and CDR2 are SGHTA and FQGNSA. The CDR3 loop is CASSLGASGGNEQFF. The CDR3 DNA reads TGTGCCAGCAGCCTGGGGGCTAGCGGGGGCAATGAGCAGTTCTTC.

The chain employs TRBV19 and TRBJ1-5; D perhaps matches TRBD1 (6 bases). V was trimmed by 6 bases and J by 1 base, leaving 13 bases between them. The CDR3 sequence is 15 residues long. Germline-derived CDR1 and CDR2 are LNHDA and SQIVND (reference sequence). CDR3 protein: CASSSTGTSNQPQHF. The CDR3 DNA reads TGTGCCAGTAGCTCAACAGGGACGAGCAATCAGCCCCAGCATTTT. Variable domain in full (rest from reference TRBV19 and TRBJ1-5): DGGITQSPKYLFRKEGQNVTLSCEQNLNHDAMYWYRQDPGQGLRLIYYSQIVNDFQKGDIAEGYSVSREKKESFPLTVTSAQKNPTAFYLCASSSTGTSNQPQHFGDGTRLSIL.

The chain combines TRBV6-1 with TRBJ1-4; 7 positions agree with TRBD1. The CDR3 runs 15 residues. Germline V CDR1 and CDR2: MNHNS, SASEGT. Trimming at V came to 4 bases and at J to 3 bases, leaving 5 bases not matched to a gene. Here the CDR3 reads CASSGGGSPNEKLFF. CDR3 DNA: TGTGCCAGCAGTGGAGGGGGCAGCCCTAATGAAAAACTGTTTTTT.

This sequence joins TRBV5-1 and TRBJ1-2, with TRBD1 matching over 10 bases. The trim removed 7 bases at V and 3 bases at J, leaving 3 bases unmatched. Germline CDR1 SGHRS, CDR2 YFSETQ. The CDR3 runs to 13 residues. CDR3: CASSGTGDYGYTF. CDR3 bases: TGCGCCAGCTCCGGGACAGGGGACTATGGCTACACCTTC.

This chain connects TRBV5-6 to TRBJ1-2; possibly TRBD1 for D (5 bases). V was pared by 2 bases and J by 7 bases, with 15 bases between. Germline V CDR1 and CDR2: SGHDT, YYEEEE. The CDR3 totals 14 residues. The CDR3 DNA reads TGTGCCAGCAGCTTTTGGGGGGACGGCGGTGGCTACACCTTC. It is translated as CASSFWGDGGGYTF.

The V gene is TRBV19, the J gene TRBJ1-2; D might be TRBD1 (5 bases). From germline, CDR1 is LNHDA and CDR2 SQIVND (reference sequence). Trimming took 7 bases from V and 4 from J, leaving 13 bases between them. This CDR3 is built from 13 residues. DNA for the CDR3: TGTGCCAGTATCATAGCCGGGGGCTATGGCTACACCTTC. This translates into CASIIAGGYGYTF. The variable domain in full, completed from reference TRBV19 and TRBJ1-2, reads DGGITQSPKYLFRKEGQNVTLSCEQNLNHDAMYWYRQDPGQGLRLIYYSQIVNDFQKGDIAEGYSVSREKKESFPLTVTSAQKNPTAFYLCASIIAGGYGYTFGSGTRLTVV.